These 22 T cell receptor beta chains came from one sample sequenced in a study of T cell responses to AZD1222 COVID-19 vaccine. The data were produced by immunoSEQ multiplex PCR, yet TCRdb's version contains in-frame clones alone and is incomplete. The sample lists approximately 60,000 clones, 76% occurring once. The input for sequencing was peripheral blood, taken on day 0 of AZD1222 vaccination. The source of these receptors is an adult in good health.

The chain joins TRBV7-8 to TRBJ1-5, with 11 bases identical to TRBD1. V was pared by 5 bases and J by 3 bases, with 9 bases of the junction left unmatched. In germline, CDR1 is SGHVS, CDR2 FQNEAQ. The CDR3 covers 17 residues. CDR3 coding DNA: TGTGCCAGCAGCCCCGGACAGGGGGCTGGTGACAATCAGCCCCAGCATTTT. It codes for CASSPGQGAGDNQPQHF.

V gene TRBV4-3 combines with J gene TRBJ1-3; D gene ambiguous. The CDR3 has 17 residues. Germline lookup yields CDR1 LGHNA and CDR2 YSLEER. V was pared by 0 bases and J by 0 bases, with 12 bases between. CDR3 DNA sequence: TGCGCCAGCAGCCAAGACGGCTCTTCCCTCTCTGGAAACACCATATATTTT. Protein product: CASSQDGSSLSGNTIYF.

This clone turned up a few times. The CDR3 spells CASSFIGTGGADTQYF. CDR3 in DNA: TGTGCCAGCAGCTTCATCGGGACAGGGGGCGCAGATACGCAGTATTTT. The chain recombines TRBV7-6 with TRBJ2-3; 12 bases align to TRBD1. The germline CDR1 and CDR2 sequences are SGHVS and FNYEAQ. V lost 3 bases to trimming and J lost 4 bases; unmatched junction nucleotides: 5. The CDR3 runs 16 residues.

This clone showed up just a few times. The chain uses TRBV28 and TRBJ1-5, with 7 bases identical to TRBD1. This CDR3 has 16 amino acids. Germline V gene lookup returns CDR1 MDHEN and CDR2 SYDVKM. V shed 5 bases and J 4 bases; nucleotides not matched to a gene: 11. The CDR3 loop reads CASSEGATGMNQPQHF. DNA of the CDR3: TGTGCCAGCAGTGAGGGGGCGACAGGGATGAATCAGCCCCAGCATTTT.

The chain is built from TRBV6-2 or TRBV6-3 and TRBJ2-1, with 9 positions matching TRBD1. The V gene end was trimmed by 3 bases and the J gene end by 4 bases; junction bases not matched to a gene: 4. From germline, CDR1 is MNHEY and CDR2 SVGEGT. The CDR3 extends over 15 amino acids. In DNA form, the CDR3 reads TGTGCCAGCAGTTATACGGGACAGGGTTACAATGAGCAGTTCTTC. Translation gives CASSYTGQGYNEQFF.

In this sample, this clone turned up a few times. The rearrangement uses TRBV20-1 and TRBJ2-3, with D perhaps assigned TRBD1 or TRBD2 (5 bases each). The CDR3 sequence is 14 residues long. V lost 3 bases and J 1 base, leaving 11 bases between the germline ends. The V gene's germline CDR1 is DFQATT and CDR2 SNEGSKA (reference sequence). The CDR3 reads CSASRLGGTDTQYF. DNA of the CDR3: TGCAGTGCTAGTCGACTGGGGGGCACAGATACGCAGTATTTT.

The chain uses TRBV28 and TRBJ1-6; D is perhaps TRBD1 (5 bases). Trimming shortened V by 2 bases and J by 4 bases, and 9 bases separated the two germline ends. The CDR3 consists of 15 residues. CDR1 is MDHEN, CDR2 SYDVKM, per germline. The CDR3, as DNA: TGTGCCAGCAGTTTACAGGGATCTTATAATTCACCCCTCCACTTT. Its protein product is CASSLQGSYNSPLHF. The complete variable domain, with remaining parts taken from reference TRBV28 and TRBJ1-6, reads DVKVTQSSRYLVKRTGEKVFLECVQDMDHENMFWYRQDPGLGLRLIYFSYDVKMKEKGDIPEGYSVSREKKERFSLILESASTNQTSMYLCASSLQGSYNSPLHFGNGTRLTVT.

V is TRBV10-1 and J is TRBJ1-1; no clear D gene. Trimming removed 3 bases at V and 8 bases at J, with 10 bases between. The CDR3 is 12 amino acids. Germline CDR1 is WNHNN and CDR2 is SYGVQD (reference sequence). CDR3 nucleotide sequence: TGCGCCAGCAGTGATCCGGGCAGGGAAGCTTTCTTT. Encoded protein: CASSDPGREAFF.

V and J are TRBV11-2 and TRBJ2-5; D possibly matches TRBD1 or TRBD2 (5 bases each). CDR3 length equals 14 residues. Trimming shortened V by 3 bases and J by 5 bases, and 13 bases separated the two germline ends. Per germline, CDR1 SGHAT and CDR2 FQNNGV. CDR3 amino acids: CASSLFGGEETQYF. For the CDR3, the DNA is TGTGCCAGCAGCTTGTTTGGGGGTGAGGAGACCCAGTACTTC. Full variable domain (outside the CDR3, taken from reference TRBV11-2 and TRBJ2-5): EAGVAQSPRYKIIEKRQSVAFWCNPISGHATLYWYQQILGQGPKLLIQFQNNGVVDDSQLPKDRFSAERLKGVDSTLKIQPAKLEDSAVYLCASSLFGGEETQYFGPGTRLLVL.

This rearrangement joins TRBV28 to TRBJ2-3; the match to TRBD2 covers 10 bases. J lost 2 bases, V lost 4 bases, and 3 bases had no gene match. Germline CDR1 and CDR2: MDHEN and SYDVKM. The CDR3 has 15 residues. In DNA form, the CDR3 reads TGTGCCAGCAGTTCAGCGGGAGGGACCACAGATACGCAGTATTTT. It yields the protein CASSSAGGTTDTQYF. The full variable domain, completed using reference TRBV28 and TRBJ2-3, is DVKVTQSSRYLVKRTGEKVFLECVQDMDHENMFWYRQDPGLGLRLIYFSYDVKMKEKGDIPEGYSVSREKKERFSLILESASTNQTSMYLCASSSAGGTTDTQYFGPGTRLTVL.

The chain links TRBV5-6 to TRBJ2-7, with D possibly TRBD1 on 5 matching bases. The germline gives CDR1 SGHDT, CDR2 YYEEEE. Trimming took off 3 bases at V and 5 bases at J, with 9 bases between the two ends. The CDR3 has 12 residues. The CDR3, as DNA: TGTGCCAGCAGCTCGGGCAGGGACGAGCAGTACTTC. This sequence encodes CASSSGRDEQYF.

This chain links TRBV6-2 or TRBV6-3 with TRBJ2-5, with 7 nucleotides matching TRBD2. Losses at the gene ends were 4 bases for V and 5 bases for J; bases not matched to a gene: 10. Germline V CDR1 and CDR2: MNHEY, SVGEGT. The CDR3 loop spans 15 amino acids. Here the CDR3 DNA reads TGTGCCAGCAGTTCACCCCGGGGGGTAGCGGAGACCCAGTACTTC. As protein: CASSSPRGVAETQYF.

The genes are TRBV6-5 and TRBJ1-4; no definite D call. V was cut by 0 bases and J by 0 bases, with 8 bases left in between. Per germline, CDR1 MNHEY and CDR2 SVGAGI. The CDR3 length is 16 residues. For the CDR3, the DNA is TGTGCCAGCAGTTACTCGAACACTCCAACTAATGAAAAACTGTTTTTT. It codes for CASSYSNTPTNEKLFF.

The chain is built from TRBV9 and TRBJ1-3; no firm D call. V lost 0 bases, J lost 0 bases, and 7 bases lay in between. In germline, CDR1 is SGDLS, CDR2 YYNGEE. The CDR3 length is 15 residues. The CDR3 here is CASSVDTNSGNTIYF. The DNA of the CDR3 is TGTGCCAGCAGCGTAGACACCAACTCTGGAAACACCATATATTTT.

The rearrangement uses TRBV5-1 and TRBJ1-2; 9 nucleotides line up with TRBD1. In germline, CDR1 is SGHRS, CDR2 YFSETQ. This CDR3 has 14 residues. V lost 4 bases, J lost 8 bases, and 9 bases stayed unmatched. The CDR3 reads CASSPGQGEGGYTF. CDR3 nucleotide sequence: TGCGCCAGCAGCCCGGGACAGGGTGAGGGCGGCTACACCTTC.

The CDR3 coding sequence is TGCGCCAGCAGCTTAGACTTGGTGGGGCAGGGCACCGGGGAGCTGTTTTTT. Translation gives CASSLDLVGQGTGELFF. The chain recombines TRBV5-1 with TRBJ2-2; weak D call: TRBD1 (5 bases). Germline V gene sequence: CDR1 SGHRS, CDR2 YFSETQ. The V and J ends lost 2 bases and 4 bases respectively, with 18 bases between them. The CDR3 consists of 17 residues.

The chain uses TRBV6-2 or TRBV6-3 and TRBJ1-2; 7 nucleotides line up with TRBD1. The CDR3 is 16 amino acids. With V trimmed by 4 bases and J by 4 bases, 12 bases remained unmatched. The germline CDR1 and CDR2 sequences are MNHEY and SVGEGT. The CDR3 nucleotides are TGTGCCAGCAGTTCCCCAGTGGGACAGACGGTCTATGGCTACACCTTC. As protein: CASSSPVGQTVYGYTF.

V is TRBV12-3 or TRBV12-4 and J is TRBJ1-2, with D possibly TRBD1 on 6 matching bases. V shed 4 bases and J shed 9 bases, with 15 bases lying between them. The CDR3 runs to 13 residues. This CDR3 reads CASSSDSELSYTF. The CDR3 nucleotides read TGTGCCAGCAGTTCGGACAGCGAACTTAGCTACACCTTC.

This chain uses TRBV4-3 with TRBJ2-1; D is perhaps TRBD1 or TRBD2 (5 bases each). Germline loops: CDR1 LGHNA, CDR2 YSLEER. The CDR3 length is 15 residues. V was trimmed by 3 bases and J by 1 base, leaving 10 bases between them. This CDR3 is CASSQGWGSYNEQFF. CDR3 nucleotide sequence: TGCGCCAGCAGCCAGGGATGGGGGTCCTACAATGAGCAGTTCTTC.

The chain has TRBV28 and TRBJ1-5; no clear D. The CDR3 has 15 residues. From germline, CDR1 is MDHEN and CDR2 SYDVKM. V was cut by 3 bases and J by 1 base, with 10 bases left in between. CDR3 coding DNA: TGTGCCAGCAGTTTTTCCCGGTTCAGCAATCAGCCCCAGCATTTT. The encoded protein is CASSFSRFSNQPQHF.

V gene TRBV6-4 combines with J gene TRBJ2-7; possible D gene TRBD2, 6 bases. This CDR3 is 16 amino acids long. V lost 2 bases and J lost 0, with 14 bases in between. The germline V gene has CDR1 MRHNA and CDR2 SNTAGT. DNA of the CDR3: TGTGCCAGCAGTGACCTTAGGAGGGTGAGCTCCTACGAGCAGTACTTC. This codes for CASSDLRRVSSYEQYF.

The V and J genes are TRBV4-3 and TRBJ1-4, with a weak D call TRBD1 (6 bases). CDR1 and CDR2 (germline): LGHNA, YSLEER. V was cut by 0 bases and J by 15 bases, with 14 bases left in between. The CDR3 spans 13 residues. The CDR3 DNA sequence: TGCGCCAGCAGCCAAGAAACCAGGGGAGAATTGTTTTTT. Its translation: CASSQETRGELFF.